This TCR beta chain was obtained from a study of cytomegalovirus exposure and HLA in healthy donors. Study information: HLA-typed donors were the source of around 80 million unique TCRs, which an early data release held.

In the PCR, 60 Vbeta and 13 Jbeta primers were used. Profiling relied on immunoSEQ multiplex PCR, and the TCRdb table lists in-frame clones only, not all of them. The data hold about 160,000 clones, with roughly 76% observed a single time. On this clone: Its antigen remains unknown.

The CDR3 is 13 amino acids. V shed 5 bases, J shed 6 bases, and the junction held 3 bases outside the gene matches. Per the germline V gene, CDR1 is GTSNPN and CDR2 is SVGIG (reference sequence). Findings and limits, study-wide: A prior analysis recorded that most TCR beta V segments were productive about 87% or about 30% of the time. In presence/absence analyses, roughly uniform sequencing depth across donors was assumed. Highest at DRB1 and lowest at HLA-C, TCR association rates differed among HLA loci in a later analysis.

This receptor was identified in a woman aged 45-65 years in good health and CMV-seronegative. Sequenced material: PBMCs. V is TRBV30 and J is TRBJ2-1, with 11 bases matching TRBD2. For the CDR3, the DNA is TGTGCCTGGGGGACTAGCGGAGTCAATGAGCAGTTCTTC. Encoded protein: CAWGTSGVNEQFF.